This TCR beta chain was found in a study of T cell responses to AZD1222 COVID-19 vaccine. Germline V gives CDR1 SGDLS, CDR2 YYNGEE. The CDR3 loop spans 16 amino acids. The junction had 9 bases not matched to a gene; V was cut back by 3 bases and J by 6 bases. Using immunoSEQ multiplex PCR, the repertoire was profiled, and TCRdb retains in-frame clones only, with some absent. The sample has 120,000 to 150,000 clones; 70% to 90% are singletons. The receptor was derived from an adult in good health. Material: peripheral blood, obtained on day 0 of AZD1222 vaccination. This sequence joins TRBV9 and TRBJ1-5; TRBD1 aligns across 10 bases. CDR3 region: CASSAPGQGFRQPQHF. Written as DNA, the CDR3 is TGTGCCAGCAGCGCACCGGGACAGGGGTTTCGTCAGCCCCAGCATTTT. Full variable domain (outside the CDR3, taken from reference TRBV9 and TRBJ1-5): DSGVTQTPKHLITATGQRVTLRCSPRSGDLSVYWYQQSLDQGLQFLIQYYNGEERAKGNILERFSAQQFPDLHSELNLSSLELGDSALYFCASSAPGQGFRQPQHFGDGTRLSIL.